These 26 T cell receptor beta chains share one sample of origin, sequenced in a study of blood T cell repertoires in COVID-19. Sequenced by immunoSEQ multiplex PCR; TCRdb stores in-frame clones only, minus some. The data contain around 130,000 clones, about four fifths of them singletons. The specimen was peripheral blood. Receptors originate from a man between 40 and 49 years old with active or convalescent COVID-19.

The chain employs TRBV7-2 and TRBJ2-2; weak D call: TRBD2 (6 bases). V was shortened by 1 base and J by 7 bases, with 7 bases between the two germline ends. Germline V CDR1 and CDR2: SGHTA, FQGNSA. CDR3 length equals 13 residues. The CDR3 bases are TGTGCCAGCAGCTTAGGGGGGGTCGGGGAGCTGTTTTTT. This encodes CASSLGGVGELFF.

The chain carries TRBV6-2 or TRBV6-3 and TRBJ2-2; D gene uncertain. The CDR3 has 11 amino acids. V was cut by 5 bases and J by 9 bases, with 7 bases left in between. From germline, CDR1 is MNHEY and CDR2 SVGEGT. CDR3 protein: CASSPYRELFF. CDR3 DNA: TGTGCCAGCAGTCCGTATCGGGAGCTGTTTTTT.

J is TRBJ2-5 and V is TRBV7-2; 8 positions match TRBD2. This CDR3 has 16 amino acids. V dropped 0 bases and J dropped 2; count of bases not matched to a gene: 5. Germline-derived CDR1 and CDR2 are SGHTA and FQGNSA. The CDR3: CASSLALQRGQETQYF. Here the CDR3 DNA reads TGTGCCAGCAGCTTAGCGCTACAGCGGGGGCAAGAGACCCAGTACTTC.

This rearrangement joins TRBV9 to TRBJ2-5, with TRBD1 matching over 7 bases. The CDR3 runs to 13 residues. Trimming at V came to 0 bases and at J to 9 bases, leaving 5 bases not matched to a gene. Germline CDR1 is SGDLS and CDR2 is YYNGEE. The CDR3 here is CASSVEGAPAQYF. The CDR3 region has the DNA TGTGCCAGCAGCGTAGAGGGGGCACCGGCCCAGTACTTC. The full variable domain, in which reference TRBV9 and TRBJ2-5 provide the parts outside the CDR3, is DSGVTQTPKHLITATGQRVTLRCSPRSGDLSVYWYQQSLDQGLQFLIQYYNGEERAKGNILERFSAQQFPDLHSELNLSSLELGDSALYFCASSVEGAPAQYFGPGTRLLVL.

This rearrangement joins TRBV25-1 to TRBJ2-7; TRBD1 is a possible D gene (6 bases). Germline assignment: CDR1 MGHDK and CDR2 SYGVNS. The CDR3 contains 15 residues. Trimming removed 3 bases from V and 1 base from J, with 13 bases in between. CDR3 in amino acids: CASSDAGAISYEQYF. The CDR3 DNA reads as TGTGCCAGCAGTGATGCAGGGGCTATATCCTACGAGCAGTACTTC.

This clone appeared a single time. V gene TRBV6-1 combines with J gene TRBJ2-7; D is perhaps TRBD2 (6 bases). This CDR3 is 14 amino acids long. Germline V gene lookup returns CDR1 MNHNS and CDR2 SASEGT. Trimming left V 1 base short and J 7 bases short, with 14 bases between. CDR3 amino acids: CASSEVAGTGEQYF. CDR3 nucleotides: TGTGCCAGCAGTGAAGTCGCGGGGACGGGGGAGCAGTACTTC.

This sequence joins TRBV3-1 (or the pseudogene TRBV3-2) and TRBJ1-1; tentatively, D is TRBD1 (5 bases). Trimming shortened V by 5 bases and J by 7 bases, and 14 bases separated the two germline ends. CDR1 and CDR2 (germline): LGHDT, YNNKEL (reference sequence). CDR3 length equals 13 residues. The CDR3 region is CASSSLQRGEAFF. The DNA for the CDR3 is TGTGCCAGCAGCTCGCTGCAAAGGGGTGAAGCTTTCTTT.

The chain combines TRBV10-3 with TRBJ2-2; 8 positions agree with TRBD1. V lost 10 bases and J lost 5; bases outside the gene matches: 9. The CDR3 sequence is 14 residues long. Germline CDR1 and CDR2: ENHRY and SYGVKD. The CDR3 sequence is CATRGQGGTGELFF. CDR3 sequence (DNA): TGTGCCACCCGAGGACAGGGTGGAACCGGGGAGCTGTTTTTT.

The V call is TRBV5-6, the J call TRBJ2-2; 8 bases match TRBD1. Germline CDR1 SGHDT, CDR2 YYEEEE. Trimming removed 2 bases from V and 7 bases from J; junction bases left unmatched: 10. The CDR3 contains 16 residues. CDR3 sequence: CASSFLGQGDGGELFF. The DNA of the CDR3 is TGTGCCAGCAGCTTCTTAGGACAGGGTGACGGCGGGGAGCTGTTTTTT.

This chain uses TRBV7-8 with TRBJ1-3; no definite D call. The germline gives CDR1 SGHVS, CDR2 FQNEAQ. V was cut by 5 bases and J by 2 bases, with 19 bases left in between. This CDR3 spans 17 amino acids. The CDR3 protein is CASSPHAPGIAGNTIYF. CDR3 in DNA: TGTGCCAGCAGCCCACATGCACCGGGGATAGCTGGAAACACCATATATTTT.

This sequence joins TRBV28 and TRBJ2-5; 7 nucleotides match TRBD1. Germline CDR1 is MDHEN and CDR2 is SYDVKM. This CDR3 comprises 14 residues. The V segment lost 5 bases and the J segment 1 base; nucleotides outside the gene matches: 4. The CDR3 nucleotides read TGTGCCAGCAGTCCAGGACAGGTCCAAGAGACCCAGTACTTC. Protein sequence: CASSPGQVQETQYF.

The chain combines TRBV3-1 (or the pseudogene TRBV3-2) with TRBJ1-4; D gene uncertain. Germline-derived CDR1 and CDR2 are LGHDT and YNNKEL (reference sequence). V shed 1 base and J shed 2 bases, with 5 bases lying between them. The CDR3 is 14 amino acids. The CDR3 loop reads CASSQAITNEKLFF. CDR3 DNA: TGTGCCAGCAGCCAAGCAATTACTAATGAAAAACTGTTTTTT.

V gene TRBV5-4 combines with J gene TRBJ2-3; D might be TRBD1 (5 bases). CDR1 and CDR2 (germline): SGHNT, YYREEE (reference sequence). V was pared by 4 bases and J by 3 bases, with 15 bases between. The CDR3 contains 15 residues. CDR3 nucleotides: TGTGCCAGCAGCGTAGATTTGGGGCAAACAGATACGCAGTATTTT. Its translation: CASSVDLGQTDTQYF.

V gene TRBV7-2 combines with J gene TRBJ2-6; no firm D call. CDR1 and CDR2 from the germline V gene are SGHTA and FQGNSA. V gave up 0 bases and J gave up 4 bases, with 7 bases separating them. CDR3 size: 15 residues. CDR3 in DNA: TGTGCCAGCAGCTTAGCGGCCGGGGGGGCCAACGTCCTGACTTTC. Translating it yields CASSLAAGGANVLTF.

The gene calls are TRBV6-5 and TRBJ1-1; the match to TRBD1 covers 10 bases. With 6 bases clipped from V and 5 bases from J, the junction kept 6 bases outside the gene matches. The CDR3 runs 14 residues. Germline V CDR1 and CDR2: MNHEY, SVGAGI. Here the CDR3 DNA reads TGTGCCAGCAGGAGCGGACAGGGGGATACTGAAGCTTTCTTT. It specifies CASRSGQGDTEAFF.

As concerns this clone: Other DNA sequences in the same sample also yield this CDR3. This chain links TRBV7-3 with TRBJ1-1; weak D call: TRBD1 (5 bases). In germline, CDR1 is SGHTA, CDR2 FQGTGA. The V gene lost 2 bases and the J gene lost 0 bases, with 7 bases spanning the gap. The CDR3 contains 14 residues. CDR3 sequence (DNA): TGTGCCAGCAGCTTACAGGGTATGAACACTGAAGCTTTCTTT. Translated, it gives CASSLQGMNTEAFF.

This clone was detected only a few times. This CDR3 reads CASSTQGWTEAFF. The CDR3 nucleotides are TGTGCCAGCAGTACCCAGGGGTGGACTGAAGCTTTCTTT. V gene TRBV6-5 combines with J gene TRBJ1-1, with a tentative D call TRBD1 (6 bases). CDR3 length: 13 residues. V lost 5 bases, J lost 5 bases, and 12 bases lay in between. Germline V gene data show CDR1 as MNHEY and CDR2 as SVGAGI.

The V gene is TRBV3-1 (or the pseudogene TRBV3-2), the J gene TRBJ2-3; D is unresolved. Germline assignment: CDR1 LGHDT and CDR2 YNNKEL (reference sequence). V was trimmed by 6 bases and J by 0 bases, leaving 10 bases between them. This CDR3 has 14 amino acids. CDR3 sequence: CASSFTGSTDTQYF. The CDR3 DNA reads TGTGCCAGCAGTTTCACCGGGAGCACAGATACGCAGTATTTT.

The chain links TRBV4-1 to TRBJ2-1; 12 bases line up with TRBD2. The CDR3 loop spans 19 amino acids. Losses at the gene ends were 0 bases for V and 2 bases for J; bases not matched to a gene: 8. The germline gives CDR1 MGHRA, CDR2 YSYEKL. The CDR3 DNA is TGCGCCAGCAGCCAAGAAGGTCTAGCGGGGGGGCAGACCTACAATGAGCAGTTCTTC. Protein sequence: CASSQEGLAGGQTYNEQFF.

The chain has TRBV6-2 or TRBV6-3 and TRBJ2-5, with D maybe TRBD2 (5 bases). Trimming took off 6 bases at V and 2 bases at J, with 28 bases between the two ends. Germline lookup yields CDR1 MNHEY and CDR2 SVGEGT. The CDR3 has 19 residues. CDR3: CASSRGLFDGALGQETQYF. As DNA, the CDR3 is TGTGCCAGCAGCCGCGGGCTATTTGACGGAGCTTTAGGGCAAGAGACCCAGTACTTC.

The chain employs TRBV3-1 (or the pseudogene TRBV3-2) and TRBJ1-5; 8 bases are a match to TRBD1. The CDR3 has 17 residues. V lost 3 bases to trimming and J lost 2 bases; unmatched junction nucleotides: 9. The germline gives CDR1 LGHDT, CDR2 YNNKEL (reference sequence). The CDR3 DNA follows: TGTGCCAGCAGCCAGGAACAATCAGGGGGCGGCAATCAGCCCCAGCATTTT. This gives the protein CASSQEQSGGGNQPQHF.

This CDR3 reads CASSVVGEGEQYF. The CDR3 DNA follows: TGTGCCAGCAGCGTAGTCGGGGAAGGCGAGCAGTACTTC. V gene TRBV9 combines with J gene TRBJ2-7, with D possibly TRBD2 on 5 matching bases. V gave up 0 bases and J gave up 6 bases, with 10 bases separating them. Germline V CDR1 and CDR2: SGDLS, YYNGEE. CDR3 length: 13 amino acids.

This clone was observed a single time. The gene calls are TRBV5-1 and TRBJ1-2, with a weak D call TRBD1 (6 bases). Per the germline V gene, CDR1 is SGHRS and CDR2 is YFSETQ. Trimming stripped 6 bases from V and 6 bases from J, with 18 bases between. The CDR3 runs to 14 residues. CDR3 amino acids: CASKTAPGADGYTF. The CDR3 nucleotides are TGCGCCAGCAAAACCGCCCCAGGGGCCGATGGCTACACCTTC.

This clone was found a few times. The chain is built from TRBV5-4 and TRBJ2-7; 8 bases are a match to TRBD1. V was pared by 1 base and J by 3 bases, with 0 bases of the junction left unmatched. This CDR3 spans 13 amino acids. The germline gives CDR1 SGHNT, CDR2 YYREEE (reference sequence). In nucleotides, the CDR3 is TGTGCCAGCAGCTTGACAGGGGGCTACGAGCAGTACTTC. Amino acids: CASSLTGGYEQYF.

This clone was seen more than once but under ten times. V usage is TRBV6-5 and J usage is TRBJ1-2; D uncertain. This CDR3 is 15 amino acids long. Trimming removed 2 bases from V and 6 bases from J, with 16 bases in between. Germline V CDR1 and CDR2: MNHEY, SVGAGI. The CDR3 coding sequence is TGTGCCAGCAGTTACGAGGGCCACATACTCCATGGCTACACCTTC. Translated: CASSYEGHILHGYTF.

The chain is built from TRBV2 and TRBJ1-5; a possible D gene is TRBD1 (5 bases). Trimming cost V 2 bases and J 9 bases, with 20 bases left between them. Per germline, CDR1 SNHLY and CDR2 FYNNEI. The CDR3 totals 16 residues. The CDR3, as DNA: TGTGCCAGCAGTGAAACGGGGGTGGTAGGCTTTACGCCCCAGCATTTT. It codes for CASSETGVVGFTPQHF.